This TCR beta chain was sequenced for a study of blood T cell repertoires in COVID-19. Study as a whole: There were acute and convalescent COVID-19 samples, and they came from the United States, Italy and Spain.

As processed by the authors: Amplification with reference gene primers provided the estimates of nucleated cell counts. Profiling relied on immunoSEQ multiplex PCR, and the TCRdb table lists in-frame clones only, not all of them. D and trimming come from the DNA, and the V and J calls and clone size come from that table. The sample consists of more than 60,000 clones, less than 85% of them appearing once. The V end lost 0 bases, the J end lost 2 bases, and 11 bases lay between the germline ends. Germline-derived CDR1 and CDR2 are SGDLS and YYNGEE. The CDR3 runs 15 residues. Seattle participants joined during active infection and were tracked over time. This clone has a single count.

Sequenced input: peripheral blood. The clonotype originates from a man between 45 and 60 years old with COVID-19, enrolled during active disease. This chain links TRBV9 with TRBJ2-5; D is undetermined. The CDR3 coding sequence is TGTGCCAGCAGCGTAGCTACCCGCGGACAAGAGACCCAGTACTTC. It is translated as CASSVATRGQETQYF.